This T cell receptor (beta chain) is drawn from a study of cytomegalovirus exposure and HLA in healthy donors. Whole-study context: Samples from HLA-typed donors yielded around 79 million unique TCRs in an early data release.

V lost 2 bases and J lost 0; bases outside the gene matches: 7. Per the germline V gene, CDR1 is SEHNR and CDR2 is FQNEAQ (reference sequence). The CDR3 extends over 18 amino acids. The PCR employed 60 Vbeta primers together with 13 Jbeta primers. The protocol was immunoSEQ multiplex PCR, while the TCRdb copy is restricted to in-frame clones and leaves out a portion. The data contain under 200,000 clones, approximately 80% of them singletons. Study-wide findings and caveats: A previous analysis found most TCR beta V segments productive roughly 87% or roughly 30% of the time. Among TCR beta chains, those listed as cytomegalovirus-associated numbered around 180. The number of N-insertions in an Asian-associated ancestry cluster was reportedly below the roughly 660-donor mean in a later analysis.

Turning to this clone: Its matching antigen is unknown.

Sequenced: PBMCs. The rearrangement links TRBV7-9 to TRBJ2-6; 7 bases align to TRBD1. The sequence derives from a woman aged 45-60 years in good health and CMV-seronegative. This CDR3 is CASSLSRDSISGANVLTF. Written as DNA, the CDR3 is TGTGCCAGCAGCTTAAGCCGGGACAGTATCTCTGGGGCCAACGTCCTGACTTTC.